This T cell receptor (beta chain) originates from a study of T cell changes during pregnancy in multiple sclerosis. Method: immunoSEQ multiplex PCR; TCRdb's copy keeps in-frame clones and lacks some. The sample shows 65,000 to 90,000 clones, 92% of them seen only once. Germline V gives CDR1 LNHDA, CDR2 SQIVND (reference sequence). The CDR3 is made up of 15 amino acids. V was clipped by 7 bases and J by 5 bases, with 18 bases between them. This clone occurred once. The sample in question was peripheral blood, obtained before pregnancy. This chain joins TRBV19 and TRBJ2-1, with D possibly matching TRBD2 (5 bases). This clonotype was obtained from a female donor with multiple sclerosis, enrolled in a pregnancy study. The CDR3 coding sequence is TGTGCCAGTACCTATCTGGAGGCCGGGCACAATGAGCAGTTCTTC. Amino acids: CASTYLEAGHNEQFF.